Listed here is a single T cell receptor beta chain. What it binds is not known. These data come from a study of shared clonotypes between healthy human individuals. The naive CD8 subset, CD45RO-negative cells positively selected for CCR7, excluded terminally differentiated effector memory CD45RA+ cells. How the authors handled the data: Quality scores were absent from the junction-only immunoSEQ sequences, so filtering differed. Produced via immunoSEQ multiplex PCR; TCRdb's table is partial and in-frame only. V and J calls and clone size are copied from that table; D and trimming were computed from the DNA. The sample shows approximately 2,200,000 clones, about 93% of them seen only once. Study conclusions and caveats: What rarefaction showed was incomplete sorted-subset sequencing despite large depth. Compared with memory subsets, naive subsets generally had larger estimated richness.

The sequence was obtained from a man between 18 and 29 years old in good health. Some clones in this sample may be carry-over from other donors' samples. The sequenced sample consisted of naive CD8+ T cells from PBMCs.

For the CDR3, the DNA is TGTGCCATCAGTGAGTCCAGCGGGCAGAACACCGGGGAGCTGTTTTTT. Protein: CAISESSGQNTGELFF. This chain connects TRBV10-3 to TRBJ2-2; the D gene is possibly TRBD2 (6 bases). The CDR3 contains 16 residues. V was cut by 0 bases and J by 1 base, with 9 bases left in between. Germline-derived CDR1 and CDR2 are ENHRY and SYGVKD.